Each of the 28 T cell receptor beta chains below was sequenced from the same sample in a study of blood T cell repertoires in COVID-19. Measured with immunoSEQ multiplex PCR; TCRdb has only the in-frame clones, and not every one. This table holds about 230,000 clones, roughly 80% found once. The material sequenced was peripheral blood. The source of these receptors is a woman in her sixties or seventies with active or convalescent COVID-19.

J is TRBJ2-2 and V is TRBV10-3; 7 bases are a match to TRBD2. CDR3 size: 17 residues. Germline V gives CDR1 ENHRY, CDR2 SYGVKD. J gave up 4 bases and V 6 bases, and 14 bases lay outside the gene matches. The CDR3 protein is CAISANLGLAGTGELFF. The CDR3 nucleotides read TGTGCCATCAGCGCCAATTTGGGTTTAGCGGGCACCGGGGAGCTGTTTTTT.

The CDR3 DNA reads as TGTGCCAGCAGCCAGGGGGGGAATGGAGCTGAAGCTTTCTTT. Its translation is CASSQGGNGAEAFF. The V gene is TRBV6-2 or TRBV6-3, the J gene TRBJ1-1; 7 bases match TRBD1. The CDR3 totals 14 residues. Germline CDR1 reads MNHEY; CDR2 reads SVGEGT. V gave up 6 bases and J gave up 6 bases; unmatched junction bases: 10.

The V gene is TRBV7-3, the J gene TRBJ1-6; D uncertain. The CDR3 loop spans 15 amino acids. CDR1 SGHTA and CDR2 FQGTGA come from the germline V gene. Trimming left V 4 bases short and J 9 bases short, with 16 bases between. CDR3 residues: CASSSNGRDGSPLHF. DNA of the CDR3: TGTGCCAGCAGCTCCAACGGGCGGGATGGTTCACCCCTCCACTTT.

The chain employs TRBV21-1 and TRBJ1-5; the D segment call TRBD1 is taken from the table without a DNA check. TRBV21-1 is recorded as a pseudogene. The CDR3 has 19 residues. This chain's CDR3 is CASSNNDRGGLYSNQPQHF. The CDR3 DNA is TGTGCCAGCAGCAATAACGACAGGGGAGGACTCTATAGCAATCAGCCCCAGCATTTT.

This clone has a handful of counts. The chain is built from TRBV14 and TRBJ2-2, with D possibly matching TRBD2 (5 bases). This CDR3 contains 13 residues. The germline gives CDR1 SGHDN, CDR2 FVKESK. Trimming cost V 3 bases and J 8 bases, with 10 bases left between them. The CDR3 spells CASSQAIAGELFF. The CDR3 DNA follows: TGTGCCAGCAGCCAGGCCATAGCGGGGGAGCTGTTTTTT.

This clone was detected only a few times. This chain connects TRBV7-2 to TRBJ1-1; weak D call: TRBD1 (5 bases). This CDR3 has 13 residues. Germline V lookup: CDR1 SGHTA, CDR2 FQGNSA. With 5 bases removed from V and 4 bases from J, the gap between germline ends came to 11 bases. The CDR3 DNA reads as TGTGCCAGCAGCCACAGGTGGCGCACTGAAGCTTTCTTT. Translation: CASSHRWRTEAFF.

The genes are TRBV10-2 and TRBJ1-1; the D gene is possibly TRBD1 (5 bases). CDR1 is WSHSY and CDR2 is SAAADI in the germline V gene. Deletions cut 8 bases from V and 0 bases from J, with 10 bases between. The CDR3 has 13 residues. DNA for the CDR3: TGCGCCAGCCTCGGGACTGTGAACACTGAAGCTTTCTTT. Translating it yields CASLGTVNTEAFF.

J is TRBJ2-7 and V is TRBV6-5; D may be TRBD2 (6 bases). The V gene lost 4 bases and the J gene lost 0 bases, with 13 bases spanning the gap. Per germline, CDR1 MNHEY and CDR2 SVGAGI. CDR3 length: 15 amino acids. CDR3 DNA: TGTGCCAGCAGTTCCGGACTAAGTGTCTCCTACGAGCAGTACTTC. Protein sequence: CASSSGLSVSYEQYF.

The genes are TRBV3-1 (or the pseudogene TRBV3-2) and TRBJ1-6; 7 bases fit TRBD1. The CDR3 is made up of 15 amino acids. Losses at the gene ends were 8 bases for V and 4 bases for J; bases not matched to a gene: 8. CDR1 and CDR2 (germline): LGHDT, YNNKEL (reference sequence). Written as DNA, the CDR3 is TGTGCCAGCCATCTCGGGACAGATTATAATTCACCCCTCCACTTT. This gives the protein CASHLGTDYNSPLHF.

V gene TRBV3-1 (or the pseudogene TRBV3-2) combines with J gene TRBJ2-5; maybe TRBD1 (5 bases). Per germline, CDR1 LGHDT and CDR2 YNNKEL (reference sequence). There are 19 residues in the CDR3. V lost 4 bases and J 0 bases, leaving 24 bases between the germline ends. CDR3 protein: CASSPLGGRAKIDQETQYF. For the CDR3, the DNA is TGTGCCAGCAGCCCGTTAGGTGGCAGGGCAAAAATAGACCAAGAGACCCAGTACTTC.

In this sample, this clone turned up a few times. CDR3 region: CASSQDERSWGGDNYGYTF. The CDR3 DNA sequence: TGTGCCAGCAGCCAAGATGAAAGATCATGGGGGGGAGACAACTATGGCTACACCTTC. The chain combines TRBV4-2 with TRBJ1-2; D perhaps matches TRBD1 (5 bases). V lost 0 bases and J lost 2, with 22 bases in between. In germline, CDR1 is LGHNA, CDR2 YNFKEQ. The CDR3 spans 19 residues.

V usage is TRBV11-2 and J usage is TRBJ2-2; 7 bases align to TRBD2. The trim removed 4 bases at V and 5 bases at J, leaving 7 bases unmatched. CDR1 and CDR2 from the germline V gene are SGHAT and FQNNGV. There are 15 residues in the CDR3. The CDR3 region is CASSSRGVLTGELFF. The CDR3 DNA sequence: TGTGCCAGCAGCTCACGGGGGGTCCTGACCGGGGAGCTGTTTTTT.

The CDR3 coding sequence is TGTGCCAGCAGCTTAGAGAGTCAGGGGGCTAGCAATCAGCCCCAGCATTTT. It encodes CASSLESQGASNQPQHF. The rearrangement uses TRBV7-2 and TRBJ1-5, with 8 bases fitting TRBD1. The junction had 5 bases not matched to a gene; V was cut back by 1 base and J by 0 bases. In germline, CDR1 is SGHTA, CDR2 FQGNSA. This CDR3 has 17 residues. Drawing the rest from reference TRBV7-2 and TRBJ1-5, the complete variable domain is GAGVSQSPSNKVTEKGKDVELRCDPISGHTALYWYRQSLGQGLEFLIYFQGNSAPDKSGLPSDRFSAERTGGSVSTLTIQRTQQEDSAVYLCASSLESQGASNQPQHFGDGTRLSIL.

CDR3 residues: CASSLAGAGGAYNEQFF. The CDR3 DNA follows: TGTGCCAGCAGCTTGGCCGGGGCGGGGGGCGCCTACAATGAGCAGTTCTTC. The chain employs TRBV5-4 and TRBJ2-1; 8 nucleotides line up with TRBD2. From germline, CDR1 is SGHNT and CDR2 YYREEE (reference sequence). V was pared by 0 bases and J by 2 bases, with 7 bases of the junction left unmatched. This CDR3 spans 17 amino acids.

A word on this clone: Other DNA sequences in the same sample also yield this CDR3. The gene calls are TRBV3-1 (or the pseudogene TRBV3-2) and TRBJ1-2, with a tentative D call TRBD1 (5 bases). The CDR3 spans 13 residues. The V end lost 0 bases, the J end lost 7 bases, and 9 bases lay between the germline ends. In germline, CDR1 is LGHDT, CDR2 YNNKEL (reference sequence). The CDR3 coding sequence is TGTGCCAGCAGCCAAGATGGGGGGTCTGGCTACACCTTC. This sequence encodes CASSQDGGSGYTF.

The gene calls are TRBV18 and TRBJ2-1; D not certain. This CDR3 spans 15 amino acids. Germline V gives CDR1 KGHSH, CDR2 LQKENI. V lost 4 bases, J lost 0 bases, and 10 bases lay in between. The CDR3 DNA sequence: TGTGCCAGCTCACAATTAGTAAGCTCCTACAATGAGCAGTTCTTC. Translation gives CASSQLVSSYNEQFF. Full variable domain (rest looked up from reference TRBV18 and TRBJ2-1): NAGVMQNPRHLVRRRGQEARLRCSPMKGHSHVYWYRQLPEEGLKFMVYLQKENIIDESGMPKERFSAEFPKEGPSILRIQQVVRGDSAAYFCASSQLVSSYNEQFFGPGTRLTVL.

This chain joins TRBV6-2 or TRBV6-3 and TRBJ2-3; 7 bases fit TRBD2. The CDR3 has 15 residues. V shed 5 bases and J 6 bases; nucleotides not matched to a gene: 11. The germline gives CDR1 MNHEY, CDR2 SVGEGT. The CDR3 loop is CASSPLAAGLDTQYF. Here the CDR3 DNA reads TGTGCCAGCAGTCCCCTAGCAGCGGGGTTGGATACGCAGTATTTT.

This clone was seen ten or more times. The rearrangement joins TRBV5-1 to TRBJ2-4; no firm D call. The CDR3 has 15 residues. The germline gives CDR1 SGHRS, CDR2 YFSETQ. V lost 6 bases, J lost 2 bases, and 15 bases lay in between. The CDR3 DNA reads TGCGCCAGCACGAAAGATAGTGAAACCAAAAACATTCAGTACTTC. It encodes CASTKDSETKNIQYF.

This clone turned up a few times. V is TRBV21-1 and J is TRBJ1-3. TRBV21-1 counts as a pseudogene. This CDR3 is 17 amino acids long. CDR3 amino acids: CASSKDWSRDSGNTIYF. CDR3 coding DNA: TGTGCCAGCAGCAAAGATTGGTCAAGAGACTCTGGAAACACCATATATTTT.

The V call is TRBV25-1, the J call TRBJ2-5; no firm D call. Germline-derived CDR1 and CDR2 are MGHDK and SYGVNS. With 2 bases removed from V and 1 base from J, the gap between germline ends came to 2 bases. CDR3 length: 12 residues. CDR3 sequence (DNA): TGTGCCAGCAGTGAACGCCAAGAGACCCAGTACTTC. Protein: CASSERQETQYF.

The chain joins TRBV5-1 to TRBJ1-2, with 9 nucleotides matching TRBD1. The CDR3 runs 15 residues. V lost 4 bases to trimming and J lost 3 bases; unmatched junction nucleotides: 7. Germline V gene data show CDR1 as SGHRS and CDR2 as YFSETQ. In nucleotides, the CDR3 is TGCGCCAGCAGCGCAGGACAGGGGATCCACTATGGCTACACCTTC. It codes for CASSAGQGIHYGYTF.

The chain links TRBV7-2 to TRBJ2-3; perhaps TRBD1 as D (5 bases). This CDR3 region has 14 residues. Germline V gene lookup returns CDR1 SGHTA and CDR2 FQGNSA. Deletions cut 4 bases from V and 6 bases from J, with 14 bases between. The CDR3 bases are TGTGCCAGCAGCTCCAGGGTATCCGAGGATACGCAGTATTTT. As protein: CASSSRVSEDTQYF.

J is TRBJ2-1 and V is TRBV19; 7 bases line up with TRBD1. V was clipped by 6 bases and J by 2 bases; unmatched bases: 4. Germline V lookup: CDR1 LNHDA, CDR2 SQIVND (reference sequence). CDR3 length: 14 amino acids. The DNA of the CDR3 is TGTGCCAGTAGAAAGGACAGGACCTACAATGAGCAGTTCTTC. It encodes CASRKDRTYNEQFF.

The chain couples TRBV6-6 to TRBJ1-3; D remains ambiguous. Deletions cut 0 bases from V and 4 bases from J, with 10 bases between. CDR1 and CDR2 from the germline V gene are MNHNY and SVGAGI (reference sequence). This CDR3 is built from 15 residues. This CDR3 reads CASSYSSRSGNTIYF. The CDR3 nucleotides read TGTGCCAGCAGTTACTCGAGCAGGTCAGGAAACACCATATATTTT.

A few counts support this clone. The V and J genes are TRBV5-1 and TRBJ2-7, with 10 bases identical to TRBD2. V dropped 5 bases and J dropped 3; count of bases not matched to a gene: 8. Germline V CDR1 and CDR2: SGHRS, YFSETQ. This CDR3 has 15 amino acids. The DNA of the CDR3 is TGCGCCAGCAGGGACACAGCGGGAGGGGACTACGAGCAGTACTTC. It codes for CASRDTAGGDYEQYF.

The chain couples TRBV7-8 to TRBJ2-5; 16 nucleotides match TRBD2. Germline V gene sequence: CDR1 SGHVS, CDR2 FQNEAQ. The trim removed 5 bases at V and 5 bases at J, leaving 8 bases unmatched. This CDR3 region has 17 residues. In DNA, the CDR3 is TGTGCCAGCAGCCCGGGACTAGCGGGAGGGCCGGGGGAGACCCAGTACTTC. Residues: CASSPGLAGGPGETQYF. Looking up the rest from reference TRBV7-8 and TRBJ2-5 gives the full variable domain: GAGVSQSPRYKVAKRGQDVALRCDPISGHVSLFWYQQALGQGPEFLTYFQNEAQLDKSGLPSDRFFAERPEGSVSTLKIQRTQQEDSAVYLCASSPGLAGGPGETQYFGPGTRLLVL.

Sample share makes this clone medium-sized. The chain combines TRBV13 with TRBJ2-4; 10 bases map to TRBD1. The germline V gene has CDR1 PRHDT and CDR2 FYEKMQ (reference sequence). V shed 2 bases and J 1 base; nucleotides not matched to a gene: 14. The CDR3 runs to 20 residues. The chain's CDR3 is CASSLTGTGAPGMAKNIQYF. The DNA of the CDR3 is TGTGCCAGCAGCTTAACCGGGACAGGGGCGCCTGGTATGGCCAAAAACATTCAGTACTTC.

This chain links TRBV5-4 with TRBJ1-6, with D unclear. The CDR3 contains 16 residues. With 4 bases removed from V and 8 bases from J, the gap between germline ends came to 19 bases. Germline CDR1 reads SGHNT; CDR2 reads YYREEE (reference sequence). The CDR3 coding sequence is TGTGCCAGCAGCAGGCTGCCTCAGGCAACGGATTCACCCCTCCACTTT. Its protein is CASSRLPQATDSPLHF.